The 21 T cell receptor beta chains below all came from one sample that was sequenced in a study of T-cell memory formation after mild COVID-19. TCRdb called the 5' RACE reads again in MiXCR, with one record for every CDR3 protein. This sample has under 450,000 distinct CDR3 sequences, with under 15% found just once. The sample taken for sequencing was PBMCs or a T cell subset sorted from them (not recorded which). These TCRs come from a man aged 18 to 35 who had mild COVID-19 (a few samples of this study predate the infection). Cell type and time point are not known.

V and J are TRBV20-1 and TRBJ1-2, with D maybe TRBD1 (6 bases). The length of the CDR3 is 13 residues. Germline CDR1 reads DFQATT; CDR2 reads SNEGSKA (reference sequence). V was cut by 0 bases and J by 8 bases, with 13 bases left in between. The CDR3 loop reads CSAREGADGGYTF. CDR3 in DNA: TGCAGTGCTAGAGAGGGGGCCGATGGGGGCTACACCTTC.

The CDR3 here is CASSPQGGLAKNIQYF. The CDR3 region has the DNA TGTGCCAGCAGCCCGCAGGGGGGACTAGCCAAAAACATTCAGTACTTC. This chain links TRBV7-9 with TRBJ2-4, with D possibly being TRBD1 (7 bases). With 5 bases removed from V and 0 bases from J, the gap between germline ends came to 14 bases. Germline CDR1 reads SEHNR; CDR2 reads FQNEAQ (reference sequence). The CDR3 has 16 amino acids.

The CDR3 nucleotides are TGTGCCAGCAGTCAGGGGATAAGCTCTGGAAACACCATATATTTT. It yields the protein CASSQGISSGNTIYF. V is TRBV7-2 and J is TRBJ1-3; possible D gene TRBD1, 6 bases. V shed 6 bases and J shed 0 bases, with 12 bases lying between them. The CDR3 loop spans 15 amino acids. Germline V gene data show CDR1 as SGHTA and CDR2 as FQGNSA.

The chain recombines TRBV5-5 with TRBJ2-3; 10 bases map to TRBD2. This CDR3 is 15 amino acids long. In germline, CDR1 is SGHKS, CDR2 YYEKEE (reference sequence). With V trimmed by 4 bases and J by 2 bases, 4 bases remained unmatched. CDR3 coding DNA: TGTGCCAGCAGCAAACTAGCGGGGTTCACAGATACGCAGTATTTT. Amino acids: CASSKLAGFTDTQYF.

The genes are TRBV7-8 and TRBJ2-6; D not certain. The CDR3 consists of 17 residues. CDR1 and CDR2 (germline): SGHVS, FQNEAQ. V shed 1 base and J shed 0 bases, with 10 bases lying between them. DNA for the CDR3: TGTGCCAGCAGCTTAGGACTGATTAGCTCTGGGGCCAACGTCCTGACTTTC. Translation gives CASSLGLISSGANVLTF.

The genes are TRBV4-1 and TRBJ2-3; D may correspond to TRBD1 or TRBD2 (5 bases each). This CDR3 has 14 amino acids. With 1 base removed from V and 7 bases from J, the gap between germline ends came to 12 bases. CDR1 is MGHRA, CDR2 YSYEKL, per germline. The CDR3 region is CASSQGRGTHTQYF. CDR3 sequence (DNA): TGCGCCAGCAGCCAAGGGAGAGGGACCCATACGCAGTATTTT.

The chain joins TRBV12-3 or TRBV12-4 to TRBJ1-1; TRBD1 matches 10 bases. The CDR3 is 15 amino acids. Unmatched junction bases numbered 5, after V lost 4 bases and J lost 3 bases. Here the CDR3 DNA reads TGTGCCAGCAGTTCAAGACAGGGGGCGGACACTGAAGCTTTCTTT. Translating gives CASSSRQGADTEAFF.

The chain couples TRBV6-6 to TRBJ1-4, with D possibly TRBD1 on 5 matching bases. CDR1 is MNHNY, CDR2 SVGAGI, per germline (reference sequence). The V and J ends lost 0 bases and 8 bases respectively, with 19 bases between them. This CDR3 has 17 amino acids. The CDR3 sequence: CASSYSVRVRAWEKLFF. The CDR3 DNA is TGTGCCAGCAGTTACTCGGTCAGGGTAAGGGCTTGGGAAAAACTGTTTTTT.

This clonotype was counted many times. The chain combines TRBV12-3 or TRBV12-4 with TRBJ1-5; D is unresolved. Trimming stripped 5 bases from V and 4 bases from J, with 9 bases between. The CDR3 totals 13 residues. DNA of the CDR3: TGTGCCAGCAGTCCGGGTACTAATCAGCCCCAGCATTTT. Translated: CASSPGTNQPQHF.

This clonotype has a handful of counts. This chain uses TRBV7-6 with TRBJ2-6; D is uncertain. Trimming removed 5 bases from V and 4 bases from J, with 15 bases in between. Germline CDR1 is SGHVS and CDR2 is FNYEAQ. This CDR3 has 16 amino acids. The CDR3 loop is CASSPRELAGANVLTF. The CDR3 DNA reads TGTGCCAGCAGCCCCCGTGAGCTTGCCGGGGCCAACGTCCTGACTTTC.

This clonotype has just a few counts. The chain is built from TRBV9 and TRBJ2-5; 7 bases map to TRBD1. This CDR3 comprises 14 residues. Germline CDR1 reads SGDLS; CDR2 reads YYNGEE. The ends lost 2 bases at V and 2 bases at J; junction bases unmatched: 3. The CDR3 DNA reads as TGTGCCAGCAGCGTCGACAGGGAACAAGAGACCCAGTACTTC. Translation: CASSVDREQETQYF.

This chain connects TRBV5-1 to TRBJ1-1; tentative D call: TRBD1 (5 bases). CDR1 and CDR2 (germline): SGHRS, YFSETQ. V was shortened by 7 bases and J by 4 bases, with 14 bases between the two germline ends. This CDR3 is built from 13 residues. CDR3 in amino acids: CASSSAQVTEAFF. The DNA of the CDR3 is TGCGCCAGCTCGTCGGCACAGGTCACTGAAGCTTTCTTT.

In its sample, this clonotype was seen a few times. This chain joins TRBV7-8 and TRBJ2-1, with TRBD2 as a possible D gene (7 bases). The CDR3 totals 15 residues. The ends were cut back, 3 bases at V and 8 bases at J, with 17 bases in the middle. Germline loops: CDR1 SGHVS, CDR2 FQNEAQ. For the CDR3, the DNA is TGTGCCAGCAGCTTCCCAACTACAGGGAGGGATGAGCAGTTCTTC. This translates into CASSFPTTGRDEQFF. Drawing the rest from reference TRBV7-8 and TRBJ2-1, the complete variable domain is GAGVSQSPRYKVAKRGQDVALRCDPISGHVSLFWYQQALGQGPEFLTYFQNEAQLDKSGLPSDRFFAERPEGSVSTLKIQRTQQEDSAVYLCASSFPTTGRDEQFFGPGTRLTVL.

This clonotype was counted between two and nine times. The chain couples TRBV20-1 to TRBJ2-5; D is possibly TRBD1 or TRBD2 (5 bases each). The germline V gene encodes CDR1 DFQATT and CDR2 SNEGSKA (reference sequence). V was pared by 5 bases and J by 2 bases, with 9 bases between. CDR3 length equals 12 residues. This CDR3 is CSAGTVQETQYF. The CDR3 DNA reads TGCAGTGCTGGGACGGTACAAGAGACCCAGTACTTC.

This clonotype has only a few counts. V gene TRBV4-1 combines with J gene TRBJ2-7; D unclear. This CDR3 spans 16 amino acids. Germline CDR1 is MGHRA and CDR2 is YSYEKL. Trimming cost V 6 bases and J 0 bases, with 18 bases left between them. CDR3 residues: CASRPSNASGSYEQYF. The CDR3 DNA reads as TGCGCCAGCAGACCGAGTAACGCCAGTGGCTCCTACGAGCAGTACTTC.

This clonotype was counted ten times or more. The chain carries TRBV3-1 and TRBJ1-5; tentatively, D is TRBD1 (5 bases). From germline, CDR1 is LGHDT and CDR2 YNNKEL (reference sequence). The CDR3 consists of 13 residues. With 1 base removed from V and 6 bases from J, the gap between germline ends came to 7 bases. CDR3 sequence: CASSQGGGQPQHF. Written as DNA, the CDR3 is TGTGCCAGCAGCCAAGGCGGGGGTCAGCCCCAGCATTTT.

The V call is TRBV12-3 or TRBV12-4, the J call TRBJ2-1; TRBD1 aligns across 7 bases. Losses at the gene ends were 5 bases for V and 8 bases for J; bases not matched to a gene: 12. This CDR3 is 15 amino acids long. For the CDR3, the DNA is TGTGCCAGCAGTAGATCACAGGGGCTAGGCCATGAGCAGTTCTTC. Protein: CASSRSQGLGHEQFF.

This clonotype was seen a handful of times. The CDR3 nucleotides read TGTGCCAGCAGCTTTCATACAGGGGGCGCGCGGACCGGGGAGCTGTTTTTT. This codes for CASSFHTGGARTGELFF. This rearrangement joins TRBV7-2 to TRBJ2-2; 9 bases map to TRBD1. V gave up 3 bases and J gave up 5 bases; unmatched junction bases: 10. CDR1 and CDR2 from the germline V gene are SGHTA and FQGNSA. The CDR3 length is 17 residues.

The CDR3 DNA follows: TGTGCCAGCAGTACCTCCCGACAGGATCAGAGCTCCTATAATTCACCCCTCCACTTT. Its protein is CASSTSRQDQSSYNSPLHF. The chain joins TRBV27 to TRBJ1-6; D perhaps matches TRBD1 (6 bases). Deletions cut 5 bases from V and 0 bases from J, with 20 bases between. This CDR3 region has 19 residues. Germline V gene data show CDR1 as MNHEY and CDR2 as SMNVEV (reference sequence).

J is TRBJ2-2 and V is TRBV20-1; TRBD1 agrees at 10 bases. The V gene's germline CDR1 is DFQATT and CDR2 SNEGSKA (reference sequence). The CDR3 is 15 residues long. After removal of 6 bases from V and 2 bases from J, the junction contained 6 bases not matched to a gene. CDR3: CSADRGRGNTGELFF. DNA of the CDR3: TGCAGTGCCGACAGGGGGCGAGGAAACACCGGGGAGCTGTTTTTT.

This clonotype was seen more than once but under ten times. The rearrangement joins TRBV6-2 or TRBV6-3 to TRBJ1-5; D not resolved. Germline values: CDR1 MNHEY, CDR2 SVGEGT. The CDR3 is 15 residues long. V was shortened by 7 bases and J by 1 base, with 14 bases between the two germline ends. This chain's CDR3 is CASTRDSRSNQPQHF. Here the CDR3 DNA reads TGTGCCAGCACCCGGGATTCCAGGAGCAATCAGCCCCAGCATTTT.